Each of the 22 T cell receptor beta chains below was sequenced from the same sample in a study of blood T cell repertoires in COVID-19. TCRdb's table, derived via immunoSEQ multiplex PCR, lists solely in-frame clones and lacks some. The sample has about 480,000 clones; more than 85% are singletons. The source material was PBMCs or T cells enriched from blood (not recorded which). All receptors derive from a woman aged 60-75 years who had recovered from COVID-19.

The gene calls are TRBV27 and TRBJ1-6; D uncertain. The V gene lost 6 bases and the J gene lost 0 bases, with 9 bases spanning the gap. The CDR3 consists of 15 residues. Per germline, CDR1 MNHEY and CDR2 SMNVEV (reference sequence). CDR3 amino acids: CASSYSSSYNSPLHF. CDR3 nucleotide sequence: TGTGCCAGCAGCTACAGTAGCTCCTATAATTCACCCCTCCACTTT.

J is TRBJ2-2 and V is TRBV19, with TRBD1 matching 9 bases. The V and J ends lost 6 bases and 1 base, in that order; junction bases with no gene match: 0. The CDR3 is 14 residues long. The germline V gene has CDR1 LNHDA and CDR2 SQIVND (reference sequence). For the CDR3, the DNA is TGTGCCAGTAGGGACAGGGGGAACACCGGGGAGCTGTTTTTT. Translating gives CASRDRGNTGELFF.

Note on this clone: Other DNA sequences in the sample encode the same CDR3. The chain combines TRBV6-1 with TRBJ1-2, with D possibly being TRBD1 (5 bases). V was pared by 3 bases and J by 4 bases, with 9 bases between. The CDR3 is 13 amino acids. Germline V gives CDR1 MNHNS, CDR2 SASEGT. CDR3 nucleotide sequence: TGTGCCAGCAGTGAGGGGGGAAGCTATGGCTACACCTTC. Translation: CASSEGGSYGYTF.

The chain uses TRBV12-3 or TRBV12-4 and TRBJ2-5, with 7 nucleotides matching TRBD1. This CDR3 is built from 13 residues. The trim removed 6 bases at V and 0 bases at J, leaving 1 base unmatched. The CDR3 region has the DNA TGTGCCAGCAGGGACAGGCACCAAGAGACCCAGTACTTC. Residues: CASRDRHQETQYF.

The rearrangement uses TRBV2 and TRBJ2-1; D may be TRBD2 (6 bases). The V and J ends lost 7 bases and 2 bases respectively, with 15 bases between them. Germline CDR1 and CDR2: SNHLY and FYNNEI. The CDR3 extends over 15 amino acids. The CDR3 is CASTFGGSTYNEQFF. In DNA form, the CDR3 reads TGTGCCAGCACCTTCGGGGGATCAACCTACAATGAGCAGTTCTTC. The full variable domain, with the rest looked up from reference TRBV2 and TRBJ2-1, is EPEVTQTPSHQVTQMGQEVILRCVPISNHLYFYWYRQILGQKVEFLVSFYNNEISEKSEIFDDQFSVERPDGSNFTLKIRSTKLEDSAMYFCASTFGGSTYNEQFFGPGTRLTVL.

The chain carries TRBV6-6 and TRBJ1-6, with a possible D match to TRBD1 (6 bases). Germline CDR1 reads MNHNY; CDR2 reads SVGAGI (reference sequence). The length of the CDR3 is 14 residues. Trimming stripped 5 bases from V and 6 bases from J, with 11 bases between. The CDR3 reads CASSQDSPNSPLHF. The DNA for the CDR3 is TGTGCCAGCAGTCAGGACAGCCCTAATTCACCCCTCCACTTT.

V gene TRBV2 combines with J gene TRBJ1-6; D perhaps matches TRBD1 (5 bases). Trimming cost V 5 bases and J 9 bases, with 17 bases left between them. The CDR3 runs to 15 residues. Germline V gene lookup returns CDR1 SNHLY and CDR2 FYNNEI. CDR3 DNA: TGTGCCAGCAGTTCAGAACGACAGCGGGGTTCACCCCTCCACTTT. Encoded protein: CASSSERQRGSPLHF.

This clone was found many times. The V call is TRBV2, the J call TRBJ1-4; TRBD1 matches at 7 bases. Germline CDR1 and CDR2: SNHLY and FYNNEI. Germline trimming cut 6 bases from V and 0 bases from J; bases unmatched to any gene: 10. This CDR3 contains 17 residues. The CDR3 reads CASRPGTALATNEKLFF. The CDR3 nucleotides are TGTGCCAGCAGACCCGGGACAGCTCTCGCAACTAATGAAAAACTGTTTTTT.

CDR3 residues: CASGLVIDFTGELFF. The CDR3 DNA reads TGTGCTAGTGGTTTGGTTATAGACTTCACCGGGGAGCTGTTTTTT. The chain couples TRBV12-5 to TRBJ2-2; D ambiguous. V was cut by 0 bases and J by 4 bases, with 9 bases left in between. Germline CDR1 LGHNT, CDR2 FRNRAP. There are 15 residues in the CDR3.

The genes are TRBV2 and TRBJ1-5, with 8 bases aligning to TRBD1. Germline assignment: CDR1 SNHLY and CDR2 FYNNEI. The CDR3 extends over 19 amino acids. Trimming cost V 5 bases and J 0 bases; bases outside gene matches: 15. The CDR3 sequence: CASSKTGDQTVYSNQPQHF. The CDR3 DNA sequence: TGTGCCAGCAGTAAGACAGGGGACCAAACCGTTTATAGCAATCAGCCCCAGCATTTT.

V usage is TRBV24-1 and J usage is TRBJ2-6; D is possibly TRBD2 (5 bases). Per germline, CDR1 KGHDR and CDR2 SFDVKD. V gave up 4 bases and J gave up 2 bases, with 8 bases separating them. The CDR3 length is 15 residues. CDR3 loop: CATSDPGAGANVLTF. The CDR3 nucleotides read TGTGCCACCAGTGACCCCGGGGCTGGGGCCAACGTCCTGACTTTC.

This clone has just one count. The gene calls are TRBV2 and TRBJ1-3; D call uncertain. V dropped 6 bases and J dropped 7 bases, with 10 bases sitting between them. Germline lookup yields CDR1 SNHLY and CDR2 FYNNEI. The CDR3 covers 12 residues. This chain's CDR3 is CASSPRRNTIYF. The CDR3 DNA reads as TGTGCCAGCAGCCCCCGGCGGAACACCATATATTTT.

The chain is built from TRBV5-6 and TRBJ2-7; no definite D call. Germline lookup yields CDR1 SGHDT and CDR2 YYEEEE. Trimming cost V 3 bases and J 5 bases, with 18 bases left between them. The CDR3 spans 15 residues. The CDR3 sequence: CASSSRRLVRDEQYV. The CDR3 nucleotides read TGTGCCAGCAGCTCAAGGCGGCTGGTTCGCGACGAGCAGTACGTC.

The chain carries TRBV5-6 and TRBJ1-5; D is perhaps TRBD1 (5 bases). Per the germline V gene, CDR1 is SGHDT and CDR2 is YYEEEE. Trimming shortened V by 0 bases and J by 0 bases, and 10 bases separated the two germline ends. The CDR3 loop spans 16 amino acids. CDR3 residues: CASSLAGGYSNQPQHF. The CDR3 DNA is TGTGCCAGCAGCTTGGCCGGGGGATATAGCAATCAGCCCCAGCATTTT.

This chain uses TRBV30 with TRBJ1-6; D gene unclear. The CDR3 has 15 amino acids. CDR1 and CDR2 (germline): GTSNPN, SVGIG (reference sequence). The germline V and J ends were trimmed by 4 bases and 5 bases, with 15 bases remaining between them. CDR3: CAWTPPGINNSPLHF. In DNA form, the CDR3 reads TGTGCCTGGACCCCTCCCGGGATCAATAATTCACCCCTCCACTTT.

This clone was seen only once. This chain joins TRBV5-8 and TRBJ1-5, with D hard to call. Trimming stripped 4 bases from V and 3 bases from J, with 14 bases between. CDR3 size: 15 residues. The germline gives CDR1 SGHTS, CDR2 YDEGEE. The DNA of the CDR3 is TGTGCCAGCAGCCTGGAGGAGATTTCCAATCAGCCCCAGCATTTT. Translating gives CASSLEEISNQPQHF.

J is TRBJ1-1 and V is TRBV10-3; a weak D match, TRBD1 (6 bases). This CDR3 comprises 14 residues. The germline gives CDR1 ENHRY, CDR2 SYGVKD. V was trimmed by 8 bases and J by 1 base, leaving 14 bases between them. In DNA form, the CDR3 reads TGTGCCATCCGACTGGGGACATCGAACACTGAAGCTTTCTTT. This gives the protein CAIRLGTSNTEAFF.

The V call is TRBV10-3, the J call TRBJ1-5; TRBD1 is a possible D gene (5 bases). The CDR3 spans 13 residues. V lost 7 bases and J 4 bases, leaving 11 bases between the germline ends. Germline CDR1 and CDR2: ENHRY and SYGVKD. For the CDR3, the DNA is TGTGCCATCACACAGGATCTTAATCAGCCCCAGCATTTT. Translation gives CAITQDLNQPQHF.

The chain has TRBV4-1 and TRBJ2-4, with D perhaps TRBD1 (6 bases). V was shortened by 1 base and J by 0 bases, with 13 bases between the two germline ends. Looked up from germline, CDR1 is MGHRA and CDR2 is YSYEKL. CDR3 size: 17 residues. CDR3 region: CASSQADSRLAKNIQYF. CDR3 coding DNA: TGCGCCAGCAGCCAAGCGGACAGCCGTCTAGCCAAAAACATTCAGTACTTC.

J is TRBJ2-7 and V is TRBV28; 8 bases match TRBD1. This CDR3 is 15 amino acids long. CDR1 MDHEN and CDR2 SYDVKM come from the germline V gene. The J segment lost 4 bases and the V segment lost 10 bases, leaving 15 bases of the junction unmatched. The CDR3 DNA reads as TGTGCCACCTCCGGACAGGGCCGGGGGATTTACGAGCAGTACTTC. This sequence encodes CATSGQGRGIYEQYF.

J is TRBJ1-2 and V is TRBV11-2; no clear D. CDR3 length: 14 amino acids. V shed 2 bases and J shed 2 bases, with 9 bases lying between them. Germline CDR1 reads SGHAT; CDR2 reads FQNNGV. The CDR3 nucleotides are TGTGCCAGCAGCTTAACCATCCGGAACTATGGCTACACCTTC. Encoded protein: CASSLTIRNYGYTF.

The chain employs TRBV27 and TRBJ1-1, with 8 bases matching TRBD1. The V segment lost 2 bases and the J segment 1 base; nucleotides outside the gene matches: 3. This CDR3 has 15 amino acids. CDR1 is MNHEY, CDR2 SMNVEV, per germline (reference sequence). For the CDR3, the DNA is TGTGCCAGCAGTTTAACGGGACAGGCGAACACTGAAGCTTTCTTT. Translating it yields CASSLTGQANTEAFF.